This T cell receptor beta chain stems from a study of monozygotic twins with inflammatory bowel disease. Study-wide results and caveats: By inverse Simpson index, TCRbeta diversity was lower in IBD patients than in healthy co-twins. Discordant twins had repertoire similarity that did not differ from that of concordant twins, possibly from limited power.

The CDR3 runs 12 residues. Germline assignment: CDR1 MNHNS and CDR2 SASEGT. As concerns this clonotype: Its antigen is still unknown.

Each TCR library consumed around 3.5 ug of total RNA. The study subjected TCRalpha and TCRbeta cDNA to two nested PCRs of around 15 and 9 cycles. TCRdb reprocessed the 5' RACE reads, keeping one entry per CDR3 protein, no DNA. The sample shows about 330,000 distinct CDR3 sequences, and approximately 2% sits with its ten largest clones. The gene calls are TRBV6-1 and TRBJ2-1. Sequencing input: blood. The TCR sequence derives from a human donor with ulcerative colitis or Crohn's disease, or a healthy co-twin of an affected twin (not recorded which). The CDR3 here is CASEALGDEQFF.